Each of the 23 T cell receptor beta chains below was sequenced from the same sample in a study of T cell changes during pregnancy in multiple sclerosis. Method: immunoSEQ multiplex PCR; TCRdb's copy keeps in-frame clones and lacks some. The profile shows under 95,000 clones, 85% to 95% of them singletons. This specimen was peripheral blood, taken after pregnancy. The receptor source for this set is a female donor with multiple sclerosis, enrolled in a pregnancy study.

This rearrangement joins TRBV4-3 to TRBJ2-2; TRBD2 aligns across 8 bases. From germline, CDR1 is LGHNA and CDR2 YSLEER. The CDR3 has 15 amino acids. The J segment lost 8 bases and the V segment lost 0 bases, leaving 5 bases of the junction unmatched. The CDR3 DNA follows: TGCGCCAGCAGCCAAGAAAGCGGGGGTGCAGGGGAGCTGTTTTTT. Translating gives CASSQESGGAGELFF.

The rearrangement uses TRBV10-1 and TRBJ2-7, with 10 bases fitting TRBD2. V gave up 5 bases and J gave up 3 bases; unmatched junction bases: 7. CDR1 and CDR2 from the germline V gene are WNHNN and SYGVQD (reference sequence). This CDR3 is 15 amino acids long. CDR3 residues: CASSSGRAVNYEQYF. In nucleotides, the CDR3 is TGCGCCAGCAGTAGCGGGAGGGCCGTTAACTACGAGCAGTACTTC.

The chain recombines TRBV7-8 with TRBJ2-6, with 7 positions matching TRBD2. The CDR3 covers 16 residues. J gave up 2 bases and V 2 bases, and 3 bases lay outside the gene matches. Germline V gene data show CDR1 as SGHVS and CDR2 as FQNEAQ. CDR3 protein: CASSLMGGAGANVLTF. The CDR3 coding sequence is TGTGCCAGCAGCTTAATGGGGGGGGCTGGGGCCAACGTCCTGACTTTC.

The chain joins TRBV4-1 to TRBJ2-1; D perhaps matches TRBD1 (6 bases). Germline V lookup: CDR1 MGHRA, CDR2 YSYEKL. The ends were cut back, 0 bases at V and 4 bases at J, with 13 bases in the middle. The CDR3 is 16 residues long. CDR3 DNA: TGCGCCAGCAGCCAAGATTCCGGACAGTATTACAATGAGCAGTTCTTC. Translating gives CASSQDSGQYYNEQFF.

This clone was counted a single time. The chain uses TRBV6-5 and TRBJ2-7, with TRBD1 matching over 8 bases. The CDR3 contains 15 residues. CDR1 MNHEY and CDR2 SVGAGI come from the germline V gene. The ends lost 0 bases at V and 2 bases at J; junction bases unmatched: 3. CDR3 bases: TGTGCCAGCAGTTACTCGACAGGGGAGCCCTACGAGCAGTACTTC. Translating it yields CASSYSTGEPYEQYF.

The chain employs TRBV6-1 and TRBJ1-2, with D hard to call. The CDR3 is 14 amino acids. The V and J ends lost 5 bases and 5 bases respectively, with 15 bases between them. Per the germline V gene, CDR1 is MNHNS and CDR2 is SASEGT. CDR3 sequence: CASSHEAGGYGYTF. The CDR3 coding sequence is TGTGCCAGCAGTCACGAGGCAGGCGGGTATGGCTACACCTTC.

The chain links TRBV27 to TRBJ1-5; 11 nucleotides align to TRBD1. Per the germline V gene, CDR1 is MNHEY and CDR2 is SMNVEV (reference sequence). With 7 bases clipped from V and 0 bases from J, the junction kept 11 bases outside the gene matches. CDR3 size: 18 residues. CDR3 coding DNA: TGTGCCAGCAAACGGACAGGGGGCGCCTTTACTAGCAATCAGCCCCAGCATTTT. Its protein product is CASKRTGGAFTSNQPQHF.

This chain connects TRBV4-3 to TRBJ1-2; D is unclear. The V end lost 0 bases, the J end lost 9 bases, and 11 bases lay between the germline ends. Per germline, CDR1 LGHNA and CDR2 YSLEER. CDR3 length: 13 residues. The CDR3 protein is CASSQDRGQSYTF. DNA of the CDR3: TGCGCCAGCAGCCAAGATCGCGGGCAGAGCTACACCTTC.

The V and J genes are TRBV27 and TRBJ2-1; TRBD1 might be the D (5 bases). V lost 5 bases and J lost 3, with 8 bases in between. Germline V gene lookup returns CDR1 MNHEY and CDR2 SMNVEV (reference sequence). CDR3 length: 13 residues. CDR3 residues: CASSPQGYNEQFF. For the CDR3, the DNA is TGTGCCAGCAGTCCCCAGGGCTACAATGAGCAGTTCTTC.

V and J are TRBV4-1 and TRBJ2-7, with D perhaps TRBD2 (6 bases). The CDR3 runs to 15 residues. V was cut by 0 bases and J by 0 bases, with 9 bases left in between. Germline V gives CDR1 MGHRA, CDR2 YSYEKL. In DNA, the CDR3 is TGCGCCAGCAGCCAAGAGCGGGATTCCTCCTACGAGCAGTACTTC. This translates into CASSQERDSSYEQYF.

CDR3 DNA sequence: TGTGCCAGCAGTTGGTGGGGAGGGCCCTCAGATACGCAGTATTTT. Encoded protein: CASSWWGGPSDTQYF. V gene TRBV6-1 combines with J gene TRBJ2-3; 7 nucleotides agree with TRBD2. The CDR3 contains 15 residues. Germline-derived CDR1 and CDR2 are MNHNS and SASEGT. J was trimmed by 4 bases and V by 5 bases; bases with no gene match: 9.

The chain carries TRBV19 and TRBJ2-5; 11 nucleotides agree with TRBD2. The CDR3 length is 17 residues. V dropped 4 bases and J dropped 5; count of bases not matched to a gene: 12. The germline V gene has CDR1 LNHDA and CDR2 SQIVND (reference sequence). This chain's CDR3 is CASSRLGLAGGGETQYF. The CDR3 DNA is TGTGCCAGTAGTAGGTTGGGCCTAGCGGGAGGAGGGGAGACCCAGTACTTC.

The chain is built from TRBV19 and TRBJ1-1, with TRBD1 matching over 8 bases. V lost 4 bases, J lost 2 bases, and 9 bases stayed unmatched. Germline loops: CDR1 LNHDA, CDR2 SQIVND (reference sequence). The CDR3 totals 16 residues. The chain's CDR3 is CASSTRQGPTNTEAFF. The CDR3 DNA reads TGTGCCAGTAGTACACGACAGGGGCCTACTAACACTGAAGCTTTCTTT.

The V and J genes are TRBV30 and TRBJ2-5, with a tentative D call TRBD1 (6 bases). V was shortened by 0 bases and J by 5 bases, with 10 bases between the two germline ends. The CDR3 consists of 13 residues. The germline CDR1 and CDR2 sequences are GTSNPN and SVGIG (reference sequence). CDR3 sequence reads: CAWSVQGRETQYF. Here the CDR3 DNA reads TGTGCCTGGAGTGTACAGGGACGGGAGACCCAGTACTTC.

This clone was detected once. The CDR3 is CASSLTDILHPYEQYF. The CDR3 region has the DNA TGTGCCAGCAGTCTGACGGACATCCTCCACCCCTACGAGCAGTACTTC. The chain employs TRBV7-2 and TRBJ2-7; maybe TRBD1 (5 bases). V was pared by 6 bases and J by 2 bases, with 20 bases between. CDR1 and CDR2 from the germline V gene are SGHTA and FQGNSA. The CDR3 totals 16 residues.

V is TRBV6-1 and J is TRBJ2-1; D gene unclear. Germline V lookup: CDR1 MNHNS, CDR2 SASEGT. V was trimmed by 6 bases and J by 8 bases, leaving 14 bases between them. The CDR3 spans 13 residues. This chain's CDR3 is CASRVTELYEQFF. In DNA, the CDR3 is TGTGCCAGCAGGGTTACAGAATTGTATGAGCAGTTCTTC.

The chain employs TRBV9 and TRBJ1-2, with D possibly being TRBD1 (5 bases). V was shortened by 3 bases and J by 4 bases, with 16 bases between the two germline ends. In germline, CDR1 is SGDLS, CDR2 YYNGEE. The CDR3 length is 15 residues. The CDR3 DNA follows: TGTGCCAGCAGCGCCTGGGGGGGGAGCGGCTATGGCTACACCTTC. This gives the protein CASSAWGGSGYGYTF.

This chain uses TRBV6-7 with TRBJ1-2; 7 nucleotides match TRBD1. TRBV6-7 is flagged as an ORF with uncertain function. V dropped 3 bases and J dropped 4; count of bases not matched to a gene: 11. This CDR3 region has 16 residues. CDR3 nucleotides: TGTGCCAGCAGTTATTACAGGGGTGTATCTGGCTATGGCTACACCTTC. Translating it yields CASSYYRGVSGYGYTF.

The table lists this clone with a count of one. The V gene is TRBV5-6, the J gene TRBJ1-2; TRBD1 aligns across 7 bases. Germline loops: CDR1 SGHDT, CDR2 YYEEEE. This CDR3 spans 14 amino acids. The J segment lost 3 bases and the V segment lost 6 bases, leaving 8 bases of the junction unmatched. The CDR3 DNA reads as TGTGCCAGCACCCTGACAGGGAACCACTATGGCTACACCTTC. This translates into CASTLTGNHYGYTF.

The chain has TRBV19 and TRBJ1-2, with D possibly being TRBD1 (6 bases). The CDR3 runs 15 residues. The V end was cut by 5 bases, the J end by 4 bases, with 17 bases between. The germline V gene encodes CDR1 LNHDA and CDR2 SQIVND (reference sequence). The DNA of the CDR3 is TGTGCCAGTAGTGACCGTGGGGCAGGGGTCTATGGCTACACCTTC. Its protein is CASSDRGAGVYGYTF.

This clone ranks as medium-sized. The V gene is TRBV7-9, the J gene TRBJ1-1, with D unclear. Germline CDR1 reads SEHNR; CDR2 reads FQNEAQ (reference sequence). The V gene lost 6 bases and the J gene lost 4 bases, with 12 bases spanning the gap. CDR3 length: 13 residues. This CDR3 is CASSDPWATEAFF. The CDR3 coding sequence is TGTGCCAGCAGTGACCCTTGGGCCACTGAAGCTTTCTTT.

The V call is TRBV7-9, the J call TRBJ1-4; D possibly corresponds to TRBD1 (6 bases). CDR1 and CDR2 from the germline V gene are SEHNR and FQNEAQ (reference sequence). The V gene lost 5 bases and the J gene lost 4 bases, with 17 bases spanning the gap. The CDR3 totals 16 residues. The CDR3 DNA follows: TGTGCCAGCAGCGTCATGGAACAGGGTTTTAATGAAAAACTGTTTTTT. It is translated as CASSVMEQGFNEKLFF.

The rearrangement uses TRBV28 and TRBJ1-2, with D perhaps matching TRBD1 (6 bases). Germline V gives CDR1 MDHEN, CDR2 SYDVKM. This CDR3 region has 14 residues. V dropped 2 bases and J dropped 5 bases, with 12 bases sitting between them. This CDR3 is CASSLGQSPYGYTF. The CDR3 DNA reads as TGTGCCAGCAGTTTAGGACAGAGCCCATATGGCTACACCTTC.